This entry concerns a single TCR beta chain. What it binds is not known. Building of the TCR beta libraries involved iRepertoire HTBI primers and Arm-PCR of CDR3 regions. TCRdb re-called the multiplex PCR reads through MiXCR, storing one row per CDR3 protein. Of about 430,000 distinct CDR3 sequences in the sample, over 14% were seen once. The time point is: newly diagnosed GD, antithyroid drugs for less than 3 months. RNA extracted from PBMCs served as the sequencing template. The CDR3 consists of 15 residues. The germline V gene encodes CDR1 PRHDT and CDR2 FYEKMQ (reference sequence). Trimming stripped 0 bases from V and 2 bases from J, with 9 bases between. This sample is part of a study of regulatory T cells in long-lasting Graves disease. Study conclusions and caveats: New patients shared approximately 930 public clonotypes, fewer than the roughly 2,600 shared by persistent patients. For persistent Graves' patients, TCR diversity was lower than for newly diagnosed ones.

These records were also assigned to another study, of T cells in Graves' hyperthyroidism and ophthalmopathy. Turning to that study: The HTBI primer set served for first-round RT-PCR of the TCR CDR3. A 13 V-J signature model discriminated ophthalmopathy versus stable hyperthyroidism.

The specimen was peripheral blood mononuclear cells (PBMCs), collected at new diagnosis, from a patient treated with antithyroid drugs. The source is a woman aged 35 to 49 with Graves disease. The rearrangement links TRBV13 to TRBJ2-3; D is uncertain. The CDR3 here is CASSLGGRVTDTQYF. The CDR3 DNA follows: TGTGCCAGCAGCTTAGGCGGCCGGGTCACAGATACGCAGTATTTT.